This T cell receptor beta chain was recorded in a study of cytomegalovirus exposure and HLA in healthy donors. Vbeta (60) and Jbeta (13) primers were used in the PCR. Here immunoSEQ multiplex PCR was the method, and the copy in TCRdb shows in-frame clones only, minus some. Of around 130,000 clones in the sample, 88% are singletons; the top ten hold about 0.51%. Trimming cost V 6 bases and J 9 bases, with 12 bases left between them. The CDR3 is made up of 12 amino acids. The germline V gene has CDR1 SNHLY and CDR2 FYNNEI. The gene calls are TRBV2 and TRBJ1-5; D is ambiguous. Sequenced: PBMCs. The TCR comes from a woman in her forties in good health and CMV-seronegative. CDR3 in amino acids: CASSFRVTPQHF. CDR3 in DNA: TGTGCCAGCAGCTTCCGGGTCACGCCCCAGCATTTT.